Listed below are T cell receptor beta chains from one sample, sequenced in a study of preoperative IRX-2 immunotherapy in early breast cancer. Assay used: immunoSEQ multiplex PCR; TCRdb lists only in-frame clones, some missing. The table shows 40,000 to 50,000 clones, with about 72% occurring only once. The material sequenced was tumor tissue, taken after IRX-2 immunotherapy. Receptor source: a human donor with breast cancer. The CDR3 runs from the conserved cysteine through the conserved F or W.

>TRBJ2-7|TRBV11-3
CASSPGTSGGAGYEQYF
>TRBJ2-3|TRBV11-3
CASSLYPPSGADTQYF
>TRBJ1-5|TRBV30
CAWSVLANQPQHF
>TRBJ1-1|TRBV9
CASSPSMVNTEAFF
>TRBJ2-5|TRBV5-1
CASSLAGVSQETQYF
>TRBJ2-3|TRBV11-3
CASSFLGSTDTQYF
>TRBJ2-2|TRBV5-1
CASSHLAGGNTGELFF
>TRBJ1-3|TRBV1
CASSQELWVSGNTIYF
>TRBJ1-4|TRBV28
CASTLLGRGEKLFF
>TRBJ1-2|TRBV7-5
CASSFAGTGSYGYTF
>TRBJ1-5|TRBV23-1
CASSLRGDQPQHF
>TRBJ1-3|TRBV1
CASSQVPGGTDTIYF
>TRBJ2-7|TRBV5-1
CASSLDTGQGAFRGRYF
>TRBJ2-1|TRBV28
CASSLRQGAREQFF
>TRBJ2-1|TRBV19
CASSTTRSREQFF
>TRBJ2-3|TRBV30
CAWSPRGAPGGTQYF
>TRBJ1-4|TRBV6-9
CASTSRGGGNEKLFF
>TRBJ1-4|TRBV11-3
CASSLGRQGEKLFF
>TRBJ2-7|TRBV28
CASRSGTTGEQYF
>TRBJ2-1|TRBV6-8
CASSYEGLKQFF
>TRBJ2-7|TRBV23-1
CASRQGAGYEQYF
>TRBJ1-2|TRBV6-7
CASSYSNRGRLVPNYGYTF
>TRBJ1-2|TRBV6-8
CASSRTMYGYTF